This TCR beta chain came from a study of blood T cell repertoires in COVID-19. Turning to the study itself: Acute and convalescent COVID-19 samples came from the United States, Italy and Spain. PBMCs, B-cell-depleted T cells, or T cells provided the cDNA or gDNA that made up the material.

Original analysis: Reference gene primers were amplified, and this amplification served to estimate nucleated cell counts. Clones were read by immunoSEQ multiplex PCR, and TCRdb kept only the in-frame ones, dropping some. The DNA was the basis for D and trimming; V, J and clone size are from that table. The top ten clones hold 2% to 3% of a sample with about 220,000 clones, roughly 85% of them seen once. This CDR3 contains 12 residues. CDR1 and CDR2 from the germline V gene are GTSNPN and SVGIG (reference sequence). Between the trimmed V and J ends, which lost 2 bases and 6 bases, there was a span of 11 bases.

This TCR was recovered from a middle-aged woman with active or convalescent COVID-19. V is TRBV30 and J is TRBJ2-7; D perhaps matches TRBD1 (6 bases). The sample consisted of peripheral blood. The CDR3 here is CAWSLGTPEQYF. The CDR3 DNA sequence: TGTGCCTGGAGTTTAGGGACACCCGAGCAGTACTTC.